A selection of T cell receptor beta chains follows, all from one sample in a study of blood T cell repertoires in COVID-19. Assay: immunoSEQ multiplex PCR; the TCRdb copy retains only in-frame clones and omits some. The sample records around 270,000 clones, approximately 90% being singletons. The sequencing sample was made of peripheral blood. The receptor source for this set is a man aged 40-49 years with acute or convalescent COVID-19. CDR3s include the opening cysteine and the closing phenylalanine or tryptophan. A D gene is named only where the DNA matches it firmly. Size is stated for part of the rows, as once, few or many counts, or as a class when the clone is expanded.

J	V	size	D	CDR3	DNA
TRBJ2-1	TRBV13	NA	TRBD1	CASSLGKGQARRQFF	TGTGCCAGCAGCTTAGGCAAGGGACAGGCCCGCAGGCAGTTCTTC
TRBJ2-6	TRBV19	NA	TRBD1	CASTRGQGSTGANVLTF	TGTGCCAGTACCCGGGGACAGGGAAGTACTGGGGCCAACGTCCTGACTTTC
TRBJ2-7	TRBV6-5	NA	NA	CASSYAGAYEQYF	TGTGCCAGCAGTTACGCAGGGGCATACGAGCAGTACTTC
TRBJ1-2	TRBV12-3/TRBV12-4	NA	NA	CASSRTENYGYTF	TGTGCCAGCAGCCGGACAGAGAACTATGGCTACACCTTC
TRBJ2-7	TRBV3-1/TRBV3-2	NA	NA	CASSQSAGNYEQYF	TGTGCCAGCAGCCAATCTGCAGGGAACTACGAGCAGTACTTC
TRBJ2-1	TRBV3-1/TRBV3-2	NA	TRBD1	CASSFTGDEQFF	TGTGCCAGCAGCTTTACAGGGGATGAGCAGTTCTTC
TRBJ1-2	TRBV18	NA	NA	CASSPGLGVANYGYTF	TGTGCCAGCTCACCAGGGTTAGGGGTCGCTAACTATGGCTACACCTTC
TRBJ1-2	TRBV6-1	once	TRBD1	CASSETGEDGYTF	TGTGCCAGCAGTGAGACAGGGGAAGATGGCTACACCTTC
TRBJ1-6	TRBV12-3/TRBV12-4	NA	NA	CASSSQNSPLHF	TGTGCCAGCAGTTCACAGAATTCACCCCTCCACTTT
TRBJ2-7	TRBV10-2	NA	TRBD2	CASSYIAGSSYEQYF	TGCGCCAGCAGCTACATAGCGGGGAGCTCCTACGAGCAGTACTTC
TRBJ1-2	TRBV29-1	NA	TRBD1	CSASSTGGYGYTF	TGCAGCGCTTCGTCGACAGGGGGCTATGGCTACACCTTC
TRBJ2-1	TRBV18	few	TRBD2	CASSPGLAGYNEQFF	TGTGCCAGCTCACCGGGACTAGCGGGTTACAATGAGCAGTTCTTC
TRBJ1-1	TRBV21-1	NA	NA	CASSINRQGPGAFF	TGTGCCAGCAGCATAAACAGGCAGGGTCCCGGGGCTTTCTTT
TRBJ1-1	TRBV7-3	NA	NA	CASSPIRGVQAFF	TGTGCCAGCAGTCCCATCCGGGGGGTTCAAGCTTTCTTT
TRBJ1-6	TRBV5-1	NA	TRBD1	CASSLGQGSDNSPLHF	TGCGCCAGCAGCTTGGGACAGGGCTCGGATAATTCACCCCTCCACTTT
TRBJ2-3	TRBV3-1/TRBV3-2	NA	TRBD2	CASSQDAVAGAGGTDTQYF	TGTGCCAGCAGCCAAGATGCGGTAGCGGGGGCCGGGGGGACAGATACGCAGTATTTT
TRBJ2-1	TRBV5-8	NA	NA	CASSLPVFYNEQFF	TGTGCCAGCAGCTTGCCGGTTTTCTACAATGAGCAGTTCTTC
TRBJ1-1	TRBV5-1	NA	NA	CASSSALGGTEAFF	TGCGCCAGCAGCTCCGCGTTGGGGGGGACTGAAGCTTTCTTT
TRBJ1-2	TRBV10-1	once	NA	CASSGPSVGGTNYGYTF	TGCGCCAGCAGTGGCCCCAGCGTAGGAGGGACTAACTATGGCTACACCTTC
TRBJ2-1	TRBV19	once	NA	CASSPSYNEQFF	TGTGCCAGTTCGCCTAGCTACAATGAGCAGTTCTTC
TRBJ2-2	TRBV10-3	NA	TRBD2	CAISEWLAGPDTGELFF	TGTGCCATCAGTGAATGGCTAGCGGGGCCCGACACCGGGGAGCTGTTTTTT
TRBJ1-3	TRBV3-1/TRBV3-2	NA	NA	CASSPLQRFSGNTIYF	TGTGCCAGCAGCCCCCTCCAGCGATTTTCTGGAAACACCATATATTTT
TRBJ2-3	TRBV13	few	NA	CASRPGAGTQYF	TGTGCCAGCAGACCAGGCGCCGGTACGCAGTATTTT
TRBJ1-2	TRBV2	NA	NA	CASGRSGIANYGYTF	TGTGCCAGCGGCCGGTCAGGGATAGCTAACTATGGCTACACCTTC
TRBJ2-2	TRBV30	once	TRBD1	CAWSKGGQGGAGELFF	TGTGCCTGGAGTAAGGGGGGACAGGGGGGAGCCGGGGAGCTGTTTTTT
TRBJ1-2	TRBV6-5	NA	NA	CASRGGGGYGYTF	TGTGCCAGCCGAGGGGGGGGCGGCTATGGCTACACCTTC
TRBJ1-6	TRBV5-1	NA	NA	CASSLVGGENSPLHF	TGCGCCAGCAGCTTGGTTGGAGGTGAAAATTCACCCCTCCACTTT
TRBJ2-3	TRBV9	once	TRBD1	CASSARQGPTDTQYF	TGTGCCAGCAGTGCCAGACAGGGGCCCACAGATACGCAGTATTTT
TRBJ1-5	TRBV4-2	few	NA	CASRAGGREPQHF	TGTGCCAGCAGGGCGGGGGGCAGGGAGCCCCAGCATTTT
TRBJ1-6	TRBV4-2	NA	NA	CASSRTVDNSPLHF	TGTGCCAGCAGCCGAACGGTGGATAATTCACCCCTCCACTTT
TRBJ1-1	TRBV3-1/TRBV3-2	NA	NA	CASGHGGTEAFF	TGTGCCAGTGGTCACGGGGGCACTGAAGCTTTCTTT
TRBJ1-4	TRBV11-2	NA	NA	CASSFTGTPNEKLFF	TGTGCCAGCAGCTTTACCGGGACACCTAATGAAAAACTGTTTTTT
TRBJ2-3	TRBV19	NA	NA	CASSLRGHPYF	TGTGCCAGTAGTTTGCGGGGCCACCCGTATTTT
TRBJ1-1	TRBV28	NA	NA	CVHRSANTEAFF	TGTGTCCACAGGTCGGCGAACACTGAAGCTTTCTTT
TRBJ1-5	TRBV29-1	once	TRBD1	CSGGQGPNQPQHF	TGCAGCGGGGGACAGGGCCCCAATCAGCCCCAGCATTTT
TRBJ1-5	TRBV6-5	NA	TRBD1	CASSLTGVEPQHF	TGTGCCAGCAGCCTAACAGGGGTAGAGCCCCAGCATTTT
TRBJ2-6	TRBV23-1	NA	TRBD2	CARRGAGGPSGANVLTF	TGCGCCAGGCGGGGGGCGGGGGGCCCTTCTGGGGCCAACGTCCTGACTTTC
TRBJ2-7	TRBV7-3	once	TRBD2	CASSPGTSGGDYEQYF	TGTGCCAGCAGCCCAGGGACTAGCGGGGGCGACTACGAGCAGTACTTC
TRBJ1-5	TRBV6-5	NA	TRBD1	CASSPGTGLDQPQHF	TGTGCCAGCAGTCCCGGGACAGGGTTGGATCAGCCCCAGCATTTT
TRBJ2-7	TRBV11-2	NA	TRBD1	CASSLRDRGGEQYF	TGTGCCAGCAGCTTACGCGACAGGGGAGGCGAGCAGTACTTC
TRBJ2-1	TRBV28	NA	TRBD1	CASGRDRGSYNEQFF	TGTGCCAGCGGAAGGGACAGGGGGTCCTACAATGAGCAGTTCTTC
TRBJ1-6	TRBV27	NA	TRBD1	CASTEYRGREDSPLHF	TGTGCCAGCACCGAGTACAGGGGGCGCGAGGATTCACCCCTCCACTTT
TRBJ1-1	TRBV4-1	NA	TRBD1	CASNHVGQGATEAFF	TGCGCCAGCAACCACGTTGGACAGGGGGCAACTGAAGCTTTCTTT
TRBJ1-2	TRBV18	once	NA	CASSPGAAYGYTF	TGTGCCAGCTCACCAGGGGCAGCCTATGGCTACACCTTC
TRBJ2-3	TRBV9	NA	NA	CASSVGAGTDTQYF	TGTGCCAGCAGCGTGGGGGCTGGCACAGATACGCAGTATTTT
TRBJ1-5	TRBV5-1	once	TRBD1	CASSTGGPRPQHF	TGCGCCAGCTCCACAGGGGGCCCTCGGCCCCAGCATTTT
TRBJ2-3	TRBV11-2	NA	TRBD2	CASSLVGGGRDTQYF	TGTGCCAGCAGCTTAGTAGGCGGGGGGCGGGATACGCAGTATTTT
TRBJ2-5	TRBV2	NA	NA	CASSELAQETQYF	TGTGCCAGCTCGGAACTAGCCCAAGAGACCCAGTACTTC
TRBJ2-1	TRBV5-1	NA	NA	CASTTGPTGLRNEQFF	TGCGCCAGCACAACAGGGCCCACGGGACTACGCAATGAGCAGTTCTTC
TRBJ2-3	TRBV30	few	NA	CAWSDGRETDTQYF	TGTGCCTGGAGTGACGGCAGGGAAACAGATACGCAGTATTTT
TRBJ1-3	TRBV2	NA	TRBD1	CASSWGRDRVNGNTIYF	TGTGCCAGCAGCTGGGGAAGGGACAGGGTAAACGGAAACACCATATATTTT
TRBJ2-7	TRBV27	NA	NA	CASSPGGYYEQYF	TGTGCCAGCAGTCCAGGGGGGTACTACGAGCAGTACTTC
TRBJ1-1	TRBV6-5	NA	NA	CASSPSRFSYTEAFF	TGTGCCAGCAGTCCTTCTCGTTTCAGTTACACTGAAGCTTTCTTT
TRBJ1-2	TRBV9	once	NA	CASSPLGRVTGGYTF	TGTGCCAGCAGCCCCCTAGGAAGGGTTACAGGGGGCTACACCTTC
TRBJ1-2	TRBV3-1/TRBV3-2	NA	TRBD1	CASSPLWTGGYHGYTF	TGTGCCAGCAGCCCCCTCTGGACAGGGGGCTATCATGGCTACACCTTC
TRBJ1-1	TRBV12-3/TRBV12-4	NA	NA	CASRTGGTEAFF	TGTGCCAGCAGGACGGGGGGCACTGAAGCTTTCTTT
TRBJ1-2	TRBV12-3/TRBV12-4	NA	NA	CASSLKAPTGYTF	TGTGCCAGCAGTCTTAAAGCTCCAACGGGCTACACCTTC
TRBJ2-5	TRBV9	NA	NA	CASSVEGHRGETQYF	TGTGCCAGCAGCGTAGAAGGCCATCGGGGAGAGACCCAGTACTTC
TRBJ1-4	TRBV19	NA	NA	CASSSHRTSNEKLFF	TGTGCCAGTAGTTCTCACAGGACGTCAAATGAAAAACTGTTTTTT